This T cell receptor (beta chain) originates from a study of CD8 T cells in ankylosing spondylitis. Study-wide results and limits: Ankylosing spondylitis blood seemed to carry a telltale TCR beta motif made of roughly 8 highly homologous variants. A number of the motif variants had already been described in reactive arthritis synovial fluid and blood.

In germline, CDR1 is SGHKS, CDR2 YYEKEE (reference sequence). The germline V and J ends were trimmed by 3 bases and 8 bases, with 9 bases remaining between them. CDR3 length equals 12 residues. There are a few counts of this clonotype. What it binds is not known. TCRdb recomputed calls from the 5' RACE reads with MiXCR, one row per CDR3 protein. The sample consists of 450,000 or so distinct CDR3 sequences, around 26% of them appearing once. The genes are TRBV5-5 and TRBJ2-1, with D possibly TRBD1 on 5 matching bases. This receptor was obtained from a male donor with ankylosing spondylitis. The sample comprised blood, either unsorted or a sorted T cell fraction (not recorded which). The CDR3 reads CASSYQGHEQFF. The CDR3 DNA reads TGTGCCAGCAGCTATCAGGGTCATGAGCAGTTCTTC. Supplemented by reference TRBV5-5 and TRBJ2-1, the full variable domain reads DAGVTQSPTHLIKTRGQQVTLRCSPISGHKSVSWYQQVLGQGPQFIFQYYEKEERGRGNFPDRFSARQFPNYSSELNVNALLLGDSALYLCASSYQGHEQFFGPGTRLTVL.